This T cell receptor (beta chain) was identified during a study of T-cell reconstitution after alpha-beta-depleted transplantation in children. Trimming removed 2 bases at V and 4 bases at J, with 8 bases between. In germline, CDR1 is MDHEN, CDR2 SYDVKM. This CDR3 comprises 14 residues. Unique molecular identifiers were incorporated during preparation of the TCRbeta library. One entry per CDR3 protein results from TCRdb running MiXCR on the PCR reads. The sample lists a few hundred thousand distinct CDR3 sequences; 10% to 15% were seen once. Study-wide findings and caveats: The authors attributed T-cell counts and diversity one year after transplant mostly to newly produced T cells. Approximately two months post-transplant, alpha-beta T cells reportedly originated from several hundred expanded graft clones. For some patients, TCRbeta diversity was high at day 60 because of recipient T cells and thymic progenitors that survived.

This clonotype has ten or more counts. What it recognizes is unknown. The rearrangement uses TRBV28 and TRBJ2-2; D remains ambiguous. The sequenced sample was PBMCs, mostly from graft donor cells, obtained 360 days after TCRalphabeta/CD19-depleted stem cell transplant. The source of this sequence is a male patient between 5 and 17 years old who had a stem cell transplant for acute myeloid leukemia, so the T cells may come from the graft donor. The CDR3 DNA is TGTGCCAGCAGTTTACCCGTTCCCACCGGGGAGCTGTTTTTT. Its protein product is CASSLPVPTGELFF.